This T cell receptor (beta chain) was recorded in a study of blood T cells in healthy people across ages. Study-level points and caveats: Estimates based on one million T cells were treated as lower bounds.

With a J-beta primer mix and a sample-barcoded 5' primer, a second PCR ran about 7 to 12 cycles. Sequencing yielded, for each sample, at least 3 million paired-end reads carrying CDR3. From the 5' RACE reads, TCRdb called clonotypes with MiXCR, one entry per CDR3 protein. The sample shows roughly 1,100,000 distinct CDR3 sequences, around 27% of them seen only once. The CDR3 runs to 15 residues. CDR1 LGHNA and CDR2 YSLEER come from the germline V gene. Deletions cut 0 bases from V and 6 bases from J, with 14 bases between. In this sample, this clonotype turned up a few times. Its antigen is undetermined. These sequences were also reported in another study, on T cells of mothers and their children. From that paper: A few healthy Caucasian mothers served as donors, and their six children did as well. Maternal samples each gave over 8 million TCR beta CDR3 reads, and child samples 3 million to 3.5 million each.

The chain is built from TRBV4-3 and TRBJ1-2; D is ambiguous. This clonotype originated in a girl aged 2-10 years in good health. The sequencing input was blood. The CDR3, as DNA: TGCGCCAGCAGCCAAGATAGGACCCCGCAGGATGGCTACACCTTC. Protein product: CASSQDRTPQDGYTF.